One sample yielded the 19 T cell receptor beta chains listed below, sequenced in a study of cytomegalovirus exposure and HLA in healthy donors. The PCR contained 60 Vbeta and 13 Jbeta primers. Profiled with immunoSEQ multiplex PCR; TCRdb holds only in-frame clones, not every one. The data hold 150,000 to 200,000 clones, with 75% to 90% observed a single time. Sequencing was carried out using PBMCs. These receptor sequences come from a male donor in good health and CMV-seronegative.

J is TRBJ1-6 and V is TRBV27; 7 bases are a match to TRBD1. V gave up 4 bases and J gave up 4 bases; unmatched junction bases: 1. This CDR3 has 14 amino acids. CDR1 is MNHEY, CDR2 SMNVEV, per germline (reference sequence). CDR3 DNA sequence: TGTGCCAGCAGTTCGACAGGGTATAATTCACCCCTCCACTTT. This gives the protein CASSSTGYNSPLHF.

The rearrangement uses TRBV2 and TRBJ1-5, with D possibly matching TRBD1 (6 bases). Trimming pared 7 bases from V and 6 bases from J, leaving 16 bases between. CDR3 length equals 14 residues. Germline V gives CDR1 SNHLY, CDR2 FYNNEI. CDR3 in amino acids: CASTEGRGFQPQHF. The DNA for the CDR3 is TGTGCCAGCACCGAAGGGAGGGGGTTTCAGCCCCAGCATTTT. The full variable domain, with the rest looked up from reference TRBV2 and TRBJ1-5, is EPEVTQTPSHQVTQMGQEVILRCVPISNHLYFYWYRQILGQKVEFLVSFYNNEISEKSEIFDDQFSVERPDGSNFTLKIRSTKLEDSAMYFCASTEGRGFQPQHFGDGTRLSIL.

V usage is TRBV7-9 and J usage is TRBJ1-4; tentatively, D is TRBD1 (5 bases). V gave up 1 base and J gave up 0 bases, with 9 bases separating them. This CDR3 is built from 16 residues. Germline V lookup: CDR1 SEHNR, CDR2 FQNEAQ (reference sequence). The CDR3 region has the DNA TGTGCCAGCAGCTTAGACAGGAGAACAACTAATGAAAAACTGTTTTTT. Translation gives CASSLDRRTTNEKLFF.

This rearrangement joins TRBV19 to TRBJ1-6, with 11 positions matching TRBD1. The CDR3 is 15 amino acids. Germline V gene lookup returns CDR1 LNHDA and CDR2 SQIVND (reference sequence). Germline trimming cut 4 bases from V and 10 bases from J; bases unmatched to any gene: 6. The CDR3 coding sequence is TGTGCCAGTAGTAATTCTGGGACAGGGGGGTCACCCCTCCACTTT. Its translation: CASSNSGTGGSPLHF.

The CDR3 protein is CASSWTGGQPQHF. The CDR3 region has the DNA TGCGCCAGCAGCTGGACAGGCGGGCAGCCCCAGCATTTT. This chain connects TRBV5-1 to TRBJ1-5; TRBD1 aligns across 7 bases. The CDR3 extends over 13 amino acids. Germline trimming cut 3 bases from V and 7 bases from J; bases unmatched to any gene: 4. The germline gives CDR1 SGHRS, CDR2 YFSETQ.

The chain couples TRBV19 to TRBJ1-4, with D possibly being TRBD1 (5 bases). Trimming took 5 bases from V and 5 from J, leaving 18 bases between them. The germline V gene encodes CDR1 LNHDA and CDR2 SQIVND (reference sequence). CDR3 size: 16 residues. The CDR3 sequence: CASSLRRGSFNEKLFF. CDR3 DNA sequence: TGTGCCAGTAGTTTAAGACGGGGGAGCTTCAATGAAAAACTGTTTTTT.

This clone appeared a few times. V usage is TRBV25-1 and J usage is TRBJ1-2, with a weak D call TRBD1 (5 bases). V lost 1 base and J 8 bases, leaving 14 bases between the germline ends. This CDR3 is 14 amino acids long. Per the germline V gene, CDR1 is MGHDK and CDR2 is SYGVNS. CDR3 nucleotides: TGTGCCAGCAGTGAATTCACAGGCGCGAGGGGCTACACCTTC. Its protein is CASSEFTGARGYTF.

The V gene is TRBV7-2, the J gene TRBJ2-3; 9 bases fit TRBD1. The CDR3 extends over 14 amino acids. Germline-derived CDR1 and CDR2 are SGHTA and FQGNSA. Germline trimming cut 5 bases from V and 5 bases from J; bases unmatched to any gene: 5. The CDR3, as DNA: TGTGCCAGCAGCCAGGGGACAGGGCGAGATACGCAGTATTTT. Residues: CASSQGTGRDTQYF.

The rearrangement uses TRBV13 and TRBJ1-1; 11 positions match TRBD1. CDR3 length equals 14 residues. The germline V gene encodes CDR1 PRHDT and CDR2 FYEKMQ (reference sequence). J lost 11 bases, V lost 4 bases, and 9 bases had no gene match. This CDR3 is CASSSGQGALNAFF. The CDR3 DNA is TGTGCCAGCAGCTCCGGACAGGGGGCGCTGAATGCTTTCTTT.

The table lists this clone with a few counts. The chain is built from TRBV18 and TRBJ1-1, with D hard to call. CDR1 is KGHSH, CDR2 LQKENI, per germline. V lost 6 bases, J lost 3 bases, and 17 bases lay in between. There are 15 residues in the CDR3. The CDR3 is CASSLEINRDTEAFF. The CDR3 bases are TGTGCCAGCTCCCTCGAAATCAATCGGGACACTGAAGCTTTCTTT.

The chain joins TRBV5-6 to TRBJ1-2; D ambiguous. Looked up from germline, CDR1 is SGHDT and CDR2 is YYEEEE. Trimming shortened V by 5 bases and J by 2 bases, and 13 bases separated the two germline ends. CDR3 size: 14 residues. CDR3 sequence reads: CASSYPGINYGYTF. CDR3 sequence (DNA): TGTGCCAGCAGTTACCCCGGGATCAACTATGGCTACACCTTC.

The V and J genes are TRBV5-6 and TRBJ1-2; 8 bases are shared with TRBD1. Germline values: CDR1 SGHDT, CDR2 YYEEEE. The ends lost 2 bases at V and 4 bases at J; junction bases unmatched: 10. This CDR3 contains 16 residues. This chain's CDR3 is CASSLWTGIIGYGYTF. The CDR3 nucleotides read TGTGCCAGCAGCTTATGGACAGGGATCATAGGCTATGGCTACACCTTC.

V is TRBV6-5 and J is TRBJ1-1, with TRBD1 matching 7 bases. V shed 6 bases, J shed 0 bases, and the junction held 1 base outside the gene matches. From germline, CDR1 is MNHEY and CDR2 SVGAGI. This CDR3 contains 13 residues. The CDR3 nucleotides are TGTGCCAGCAGGGGACAGATGAACACTGAAGCTTTCTTT. It specifies CASRGQMNTEAFF.

Only a few counts were recorded for this clone. The chain is built from TRBV9 and TRBJ2-5, with 12 bases fitting TRBD2. The CDR3 runs 17 residues. V shed 4 bases and J 4 bases; nucleotides not matched to a gene: 11. The germline V gene encodes CDR1 SGDLS and CDR2 YYNGEE. The CDR3 coding sequence is TGTGCCAGCAGCCCCCGTTCGACTAGCGGGGGCGGAGAGACCCAGTACTTC. It is translated as CASSPRSTSGGGETQYF.

The chain has TRBV5-1 and TRBJ2-3; 8 bases are shared with TRBD2. Germline CDR1 and CDR2: SGHRS and YFSETQ. The CDR3 runs to 15 residues. V lost 0 bases and J lost 4; bases outside the gene matches: 4. DNA for the CDR3: TGCGCCAGCAGCTTGGATCGGGGGGGTCCAGATACGCAGTATTTT. Amino acid sequence: CASSLDRGGPDTQYF.

The rearrangement uses TRBV7-9 and TRBJ1-2; tentative D call: TRBD1 (5 bases). Germline V gene lookup returns CDR1 SEHNR and CDR2 FQNEAQ (reference sequence). The CDR3 runs to 14 residues. Deletions cut 6 bases from V and 4 bases from J, with 15 bases between. CDR3 coding DNA: TGTGCCAGCAGACAAACACAGGCGCCCTATGGCTACACCTTC. Amino acid sequence: CASRQTQAPYGYTF.

The sample holds one count of this clone. The chain joins TRBV6-1 to TRBJ1-6; 8 bases are a match to TRBD1. The CDR3 runs to 14 residues. CDR1 is MNHNS and CDR2 is SASEGT in the germline V gene. Trimming removed 1 base from V and 14 bases from J; junction bases left unmatched: 7. CDR3 sequence (DNA): TGTGCCAGCAGTGAAGACCGGACAGGGCGATCCCTCCACTTT. Encoded protein: CASSEDRTGRSLHF.

This CDR3 is CAWRQGIYNSPLHF. In DNA, the CDR3 is TGTGCCTGGAGGCAGGGTATCTATAATTCACCCCTCCACTTT. The chain links TRBV30 to TRBJ1-6; TRBD1 might be the D (5 bases). Germline values: CDR1 GTSNPN, CDR2 SVGIG (reference sequence). The CDR3 contains 14 residues. Trimming took 3 bases from V and 3 from J, leaving 9 bases between them.

This rearrangement joins TRBV7-9 to TRBJ2-7, with D perhaps TRBD1 (5 bases). V was shortened by 5 bases and J by 5 bases, with 25 bases between the two germline ends. Germline CDR1 SEHNR, CDR2 FQNEAQ (reference sequence). This CDR3 is 17 amino acids long. CDR3 nucleotide sequence: TGTGCCAGCAGCCCCCCCAGGACACGTCCGCTGGATAACGAGCAGTACTTC. Translating it yields CASSPPRTRPLDNEQYF.